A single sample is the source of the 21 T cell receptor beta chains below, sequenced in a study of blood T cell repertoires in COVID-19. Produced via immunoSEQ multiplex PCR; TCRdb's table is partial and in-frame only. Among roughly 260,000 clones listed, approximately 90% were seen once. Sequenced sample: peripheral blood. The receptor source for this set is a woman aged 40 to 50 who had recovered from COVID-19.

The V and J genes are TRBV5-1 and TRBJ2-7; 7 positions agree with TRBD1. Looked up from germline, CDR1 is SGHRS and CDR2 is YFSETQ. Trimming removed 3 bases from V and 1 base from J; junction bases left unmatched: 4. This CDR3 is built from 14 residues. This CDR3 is CASSSDRLSYEQYF. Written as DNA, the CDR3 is TGCGCCAGCAGCTCGGACAGGCTTTCCTACGAGCAGTACTTC.

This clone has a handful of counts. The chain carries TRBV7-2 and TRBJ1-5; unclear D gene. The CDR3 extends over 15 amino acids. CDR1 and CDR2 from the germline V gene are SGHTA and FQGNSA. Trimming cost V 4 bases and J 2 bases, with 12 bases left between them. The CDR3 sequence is CASSSVGVGNQPQHF. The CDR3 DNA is TGTGCCAGCAGCTCGGTCGGGGTGGGCAATCAGCCCCAGCATTTT.

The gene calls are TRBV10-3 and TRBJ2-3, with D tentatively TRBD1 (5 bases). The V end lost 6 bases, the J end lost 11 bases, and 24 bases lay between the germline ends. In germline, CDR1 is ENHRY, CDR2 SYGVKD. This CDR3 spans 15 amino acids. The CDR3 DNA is TGTGCCATCAGAGAACATACGACAGTGACCGGTGGGCAGTATTTT. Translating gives CAIREHTTVTGGQYF.

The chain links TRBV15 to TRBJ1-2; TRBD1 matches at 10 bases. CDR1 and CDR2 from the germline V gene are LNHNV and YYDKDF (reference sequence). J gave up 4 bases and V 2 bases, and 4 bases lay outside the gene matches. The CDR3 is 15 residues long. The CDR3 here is CATSRRQGAGYGYTF. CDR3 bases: TGTGCCACCAGCAGAAGACAGGGGGCTGGCTATGGCTACACCTTC.

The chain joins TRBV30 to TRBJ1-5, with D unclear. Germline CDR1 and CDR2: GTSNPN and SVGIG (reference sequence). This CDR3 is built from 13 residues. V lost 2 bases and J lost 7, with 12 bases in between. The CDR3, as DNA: TGTGCCTGGAGTCTCCCCGGGAACCAGCCCCAGCATTTT. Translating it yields CAWSLPGNQPQHF.

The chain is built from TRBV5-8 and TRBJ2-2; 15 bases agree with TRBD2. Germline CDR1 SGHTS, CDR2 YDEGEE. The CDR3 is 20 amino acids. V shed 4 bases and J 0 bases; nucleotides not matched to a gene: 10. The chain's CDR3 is CASSTGLAGGRTTNTGELFF. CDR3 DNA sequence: TGTGCCAGCAGCACGGGACTAGCGGGGGGACGTACCACGAACACCGGGGAGCTGTTTTTT.

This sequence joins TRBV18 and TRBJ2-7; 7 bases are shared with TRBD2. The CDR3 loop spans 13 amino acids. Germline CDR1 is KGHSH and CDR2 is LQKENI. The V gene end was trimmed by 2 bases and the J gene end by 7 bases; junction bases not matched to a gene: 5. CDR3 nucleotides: TGTGCCAGCTCACCAGGGGGAGGGTTGGAGCAGTACTTC. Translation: CASSPGGGLEQYF. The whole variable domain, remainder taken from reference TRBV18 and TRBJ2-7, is NAGVMQNPRHLVRRRGQEARLRCSPMKGHSHVYWYRQLPEEGLKFMVYLQKENIIDESGMPKERFSAEFPKEGPSILRIQQVVRGDSAAYFCASSPGGGLEQYFGPGTRLTVT.

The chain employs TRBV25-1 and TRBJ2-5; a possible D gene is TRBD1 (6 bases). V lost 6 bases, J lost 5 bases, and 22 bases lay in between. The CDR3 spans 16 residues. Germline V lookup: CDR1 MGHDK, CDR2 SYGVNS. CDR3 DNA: TGTGCCAGCAGCCCCCATAGGGGGTTAGAAGAGGAGACCCAGTACTTC. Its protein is CASSPHRGLEEETQYF.

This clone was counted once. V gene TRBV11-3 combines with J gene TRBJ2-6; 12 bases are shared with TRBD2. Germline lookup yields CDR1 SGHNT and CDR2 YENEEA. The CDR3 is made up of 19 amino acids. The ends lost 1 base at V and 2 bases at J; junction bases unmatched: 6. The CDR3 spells CASSLAASGRAAGANVLTF. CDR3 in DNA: TGTGCCAGCAGCTTAGCTGCTAGCGGGAGGGCGGCTGGGGCCAACGTCCTGACTTTC.

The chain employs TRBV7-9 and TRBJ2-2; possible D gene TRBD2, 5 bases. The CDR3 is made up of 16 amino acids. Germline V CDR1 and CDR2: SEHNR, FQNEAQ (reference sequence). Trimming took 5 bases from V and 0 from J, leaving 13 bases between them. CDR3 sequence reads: CASSPRGGPNTGELFF. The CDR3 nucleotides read TGTGCCAGCAGCCCGAGAGGCGGGCCGAACACCGGGGAGCTGTTTTTT.

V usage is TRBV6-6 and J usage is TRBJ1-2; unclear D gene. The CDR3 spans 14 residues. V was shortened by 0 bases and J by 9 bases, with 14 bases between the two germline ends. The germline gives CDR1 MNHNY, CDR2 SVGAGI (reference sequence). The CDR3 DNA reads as TGTGCCAGCAGTTACTCTGGGAGACTATACAGCTACACCTTC. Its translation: CASSYSGRLYSYTF.

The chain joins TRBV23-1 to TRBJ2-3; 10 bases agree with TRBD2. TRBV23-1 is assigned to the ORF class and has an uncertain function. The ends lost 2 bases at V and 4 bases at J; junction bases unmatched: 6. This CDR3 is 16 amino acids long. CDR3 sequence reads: CASSQPLAGVADTQYF. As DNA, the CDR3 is TGCGCCAGCAGTCAACCCCTAGCGGGAGTAGCAGATACGCAGTATTTT.

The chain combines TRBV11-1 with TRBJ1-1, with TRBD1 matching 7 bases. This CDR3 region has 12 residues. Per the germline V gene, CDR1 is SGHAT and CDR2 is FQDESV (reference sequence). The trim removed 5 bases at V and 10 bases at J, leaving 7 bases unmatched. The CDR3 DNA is TGTGCCAGCAGCACCGGACAGGTAGGAGCTTTCTTT. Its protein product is CASSTGQVGAFF.

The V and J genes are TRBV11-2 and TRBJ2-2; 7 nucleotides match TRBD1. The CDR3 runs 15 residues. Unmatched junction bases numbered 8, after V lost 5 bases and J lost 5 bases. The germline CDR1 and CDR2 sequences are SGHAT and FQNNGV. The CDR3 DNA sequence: TGTGCCAGCAGCGTCGAGGGGGCGGCGACCGGGGAGCTGTTTTTT. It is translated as CASSVEGAATGELFF.

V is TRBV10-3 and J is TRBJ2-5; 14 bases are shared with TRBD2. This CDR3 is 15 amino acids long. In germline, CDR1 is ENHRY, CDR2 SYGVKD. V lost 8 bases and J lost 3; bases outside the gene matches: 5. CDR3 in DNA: TGTGCCATCGGACTAGCGGGGGGTACGAAAGAGACCCAGTACTTC. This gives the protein CAIGLAGGTKETQYF.

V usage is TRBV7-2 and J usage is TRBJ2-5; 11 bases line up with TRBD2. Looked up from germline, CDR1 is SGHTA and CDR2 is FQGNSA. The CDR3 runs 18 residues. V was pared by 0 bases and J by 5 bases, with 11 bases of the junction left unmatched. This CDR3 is CASSLAQTGTSGRETQYF. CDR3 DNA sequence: TGTGCCAGCAGCTTAGCTCAGACCGGGACTAGCGGCCGGGAGACCCAGTACTTC.

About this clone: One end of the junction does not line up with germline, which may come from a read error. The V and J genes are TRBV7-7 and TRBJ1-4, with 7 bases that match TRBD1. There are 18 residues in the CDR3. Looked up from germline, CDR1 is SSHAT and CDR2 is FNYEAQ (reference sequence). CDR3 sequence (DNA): TGTGCTAGCAGCTTAGCGAAGGGGACCGACAGGGAAGGGGAAAAACTGTTTTTT. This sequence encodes CASSLAKGTDREGEKLFF.

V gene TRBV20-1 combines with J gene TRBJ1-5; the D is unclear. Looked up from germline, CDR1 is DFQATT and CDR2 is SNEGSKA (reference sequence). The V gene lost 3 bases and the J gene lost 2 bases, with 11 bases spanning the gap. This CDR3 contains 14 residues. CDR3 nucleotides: TGCAGTGCTAGTTTAGGAGGTCGCAATCAGCCCCAGCATTTT. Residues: CSASLGGRNQPQHF.

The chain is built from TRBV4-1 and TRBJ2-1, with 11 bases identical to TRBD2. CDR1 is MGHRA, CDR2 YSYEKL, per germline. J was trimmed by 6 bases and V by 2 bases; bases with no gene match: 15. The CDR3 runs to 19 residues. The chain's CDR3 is CASSQRFLAGGTPSNEQFF. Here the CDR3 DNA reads TGCGCCAGCAGCCAAAGGTTCCTAGCGGGGGGAACACCTTCCAATGAGCAGTTCTTC.

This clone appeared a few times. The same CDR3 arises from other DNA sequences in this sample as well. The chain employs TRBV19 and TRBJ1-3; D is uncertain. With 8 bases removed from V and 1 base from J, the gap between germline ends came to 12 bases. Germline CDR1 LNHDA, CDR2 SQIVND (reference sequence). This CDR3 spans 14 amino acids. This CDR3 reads CASSITGSGNTIYF. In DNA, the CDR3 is TGTGCCAGTTCTATAACGGGGTCTGGAAACACCATATATTTT.

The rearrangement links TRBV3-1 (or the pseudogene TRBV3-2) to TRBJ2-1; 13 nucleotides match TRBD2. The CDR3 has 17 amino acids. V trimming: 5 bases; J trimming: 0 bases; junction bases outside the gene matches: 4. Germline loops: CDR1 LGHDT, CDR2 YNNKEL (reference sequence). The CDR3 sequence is CASSTSGGGNSYNEQFF. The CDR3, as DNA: TGTGCCAGCAGCACTAGCGGGGGGGGAAACTCCTACAATGAGCAGTTCTTC.